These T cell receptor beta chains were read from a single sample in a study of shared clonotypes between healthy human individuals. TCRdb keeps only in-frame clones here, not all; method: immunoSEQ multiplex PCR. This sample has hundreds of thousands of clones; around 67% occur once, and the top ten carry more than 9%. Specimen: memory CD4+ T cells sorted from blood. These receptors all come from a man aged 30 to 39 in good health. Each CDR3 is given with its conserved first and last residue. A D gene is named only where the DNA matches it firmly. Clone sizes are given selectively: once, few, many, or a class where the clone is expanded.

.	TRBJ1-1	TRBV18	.	TGTGCCAGCTCACCATCCGGGGGAGGCACTGAAGCTTTCTTT	CASSPSGGGTEAFF
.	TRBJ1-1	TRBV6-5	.	TGTGCCAGCAGTTACTTGGGTAGCGGCACTGAAGCTTTCTTT	CASSYLGSGTEAFF
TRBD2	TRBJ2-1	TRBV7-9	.	TGTGCCAGCAGCCCGCAAGCGGGAACCTACAATGAGCAGTTCTTC	CASSPQAGTYNEQFF
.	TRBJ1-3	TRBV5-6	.	TGTGCCAGCAGCTTGGTTCTGGGGAGAGGAAACACCATATATTTT	CASSLVLGRGNTIYF
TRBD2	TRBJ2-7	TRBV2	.	TGTGCCAGCAGCGCTGGTGGAGCGGGGGCCCTCGAGCAGTACTTC	CASSAGGAGALEQYF
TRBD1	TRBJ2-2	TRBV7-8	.	TGTGCCAGCAGCAGACAGGGGACCGGGGAGCTGTTTTTT	CASSRQGTGELFF
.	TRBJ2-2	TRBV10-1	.	TGCGCCAGCAGTGCAAAGGCAGGGACCGGGGAGCTGTTTTTT	CASSAKAGTGELFF
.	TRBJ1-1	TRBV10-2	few	TGCGCCAGCAGGGCAGGGGTAGACCTCACTGAAGCTTTCTTT	CASRAGVDLTEAFF
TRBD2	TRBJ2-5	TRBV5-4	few	TGTGCCAGCAGCTTGGCCGGGGGGGCCTTCCAAGAGACCCAGTACTTC	CASSLAGGAFQETQYF
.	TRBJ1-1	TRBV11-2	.	TGTGCCAGCAGCTCGGCCATGAACACTGAAGCTTTCTTT	CASSSAMNTEAFF
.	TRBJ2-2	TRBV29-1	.	TGCAGCGTTTATTTACAGGGAACCTCGAACACCGGGGAGCTGTTTTTT	CSVYLQGTSNTGELFF
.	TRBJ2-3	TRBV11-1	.	TGTGCCAGCAGCTTAGTGGGCGGGTTAAACACAGATACGCAGTATTTT	CASSLVGGLNTDTQYF
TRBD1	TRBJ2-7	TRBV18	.	TGTGCCAGCTCACTCGGACAGGGGGCCTACGAGCAGTACTTC	CASSLGQGAYEQYF
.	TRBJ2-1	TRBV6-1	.	TGTGCCAGCAGTGTCGGCGACGGTGAGCAGTTCTTC	CASSVGDGEQFF
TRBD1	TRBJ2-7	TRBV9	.	TGTGCCAGCAGCGTGGGACCGGGACAGGGGTCTTCTTACGAGCAGTACTTC	CASSVGPGQGSSYEQYF
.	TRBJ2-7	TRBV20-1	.	TGCAGTGGCTATAGCTCCTACGAGCAGTACTTC	CSGYSSYEQYF
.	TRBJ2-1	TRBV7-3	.	TGTGCCAGCAGCTTAACCCCAACTCCGAATGAGCAGTTCTTC	CASSLTPTPNEQFF
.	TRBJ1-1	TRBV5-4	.	TGTGCCAGCAGCGTCCCCGGGGTGGGAACTGAAGCTTTCTTT	CASSVPGVGTEAFF
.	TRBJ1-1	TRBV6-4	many	TGTGCCGGGTACAGGACGCGCACTGAAGCTTTCTTT	CAGYRTRTEAFF
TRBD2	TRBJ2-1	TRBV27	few	TGTGCCAGCAGTTTCGCGGGAGCCTACAATGAGCAGTTCTTC	CASSFAGAYNEQFF
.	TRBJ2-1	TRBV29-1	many	TGCAGCGTCGCTGTTATGTCCGAGCAGTTCTTC	CSVAVMSEQFF
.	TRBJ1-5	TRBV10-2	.	TGCGCCAGCAGTGAGATAGGGCGGAGCAATCAGCCCCAGCATTTT	CASSEIGRSNQPQHF
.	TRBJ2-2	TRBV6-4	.	TGTGCCAGCGGGGACGGCACCGGGGAGCTGTTTTTT	CASGDGTGELFF
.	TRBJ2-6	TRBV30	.	TGTGCCTGGGCAGGACTGATCTCTGGGGCCAACGTCCTGACTTTC	CAWAGLISGANVLTF
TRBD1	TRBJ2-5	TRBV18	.	TGTGCCAGCTCACCACCGGACAGGGGTGAGACCCAGTACTTC	CASSPPDRGETQYF
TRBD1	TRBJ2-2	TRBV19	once	TGTGCCTCATGGGGACAGGGGAGAACCGGGGAGCTGTTTTTT	CASWGQGRTGELFF
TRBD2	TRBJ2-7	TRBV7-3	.	TGTGCCAGCACCCTAGAGGGACTAGCGGGAGGGAGAGCGGGGCAGTACTTC	CASTLEGLAGGRAGQYF
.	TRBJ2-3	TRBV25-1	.	TGTGCCAGCAGTTGGGGCGGGATCCACACAGATACGCAGTATTTT	CASSWGGIHTDTQYF
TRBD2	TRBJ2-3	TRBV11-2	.	TGTGCCAGCAGCCTAGTTAGCGGGAGTGCAGATACGCAGTATTTT	CASSLVSGSADTQYF
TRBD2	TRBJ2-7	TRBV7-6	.	TGTGCCAGCAGCTTTTCCGGGACTAGCGGGAGGGCCTACGAGCAGTACTTC	CASSFSGTSGRAYEQYF
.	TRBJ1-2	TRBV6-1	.	TGTGCCAGCAGGACTTCAGGGCCTGCTTATGGCTACACCTTC	CASRTSGPAYGYTF
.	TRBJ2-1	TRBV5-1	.	TGCGCCAGCAGCTTCGGCGGGAATTCTAACAATGAGCAGTTCTTC	CASSFGGNSNNEQFF